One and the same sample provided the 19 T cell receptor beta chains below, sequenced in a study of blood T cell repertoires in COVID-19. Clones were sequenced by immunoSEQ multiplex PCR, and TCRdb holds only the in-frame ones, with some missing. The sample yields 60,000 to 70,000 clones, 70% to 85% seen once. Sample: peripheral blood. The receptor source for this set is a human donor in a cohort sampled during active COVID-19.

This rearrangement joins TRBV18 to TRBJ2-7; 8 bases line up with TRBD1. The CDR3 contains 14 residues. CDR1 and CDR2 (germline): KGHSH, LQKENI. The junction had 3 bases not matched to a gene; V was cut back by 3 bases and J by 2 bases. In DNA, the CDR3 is TGTGCCAGCTCACCCTCGACAGGGGCCTACGAGCAGTACTTC. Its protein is CASSPSTGAYEQYF.

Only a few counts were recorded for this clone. The CDR3 nucleotides read TGTGCCAGCAGCCAGAGGACACACCGGAACACCGGGGAGCTGTTTTTT. Translating gives CASSQRTHRNTGELFF. The chain has TRBV3-1 (or the pseudogene TRBV3-2) and TRBJ2-2; D may be TRBD1 (5 bases). CDR1 LGHDT and CDR2 YNNKEL come from the germline V gene (reference sequence). Trimming stripped 3 bases from V and 1 base from J, with 12 bases between. This CDR3 is built from 16 residues.

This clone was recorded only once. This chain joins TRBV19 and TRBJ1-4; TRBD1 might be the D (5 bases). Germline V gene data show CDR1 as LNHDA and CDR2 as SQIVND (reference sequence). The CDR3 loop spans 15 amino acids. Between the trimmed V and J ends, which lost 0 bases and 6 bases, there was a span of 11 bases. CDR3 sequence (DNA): TGTGCCAGTAGTATAGATAGGGGTGGCGATGAAAAACTGTTTTTT. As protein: CASSIDRGGDEKLFF.

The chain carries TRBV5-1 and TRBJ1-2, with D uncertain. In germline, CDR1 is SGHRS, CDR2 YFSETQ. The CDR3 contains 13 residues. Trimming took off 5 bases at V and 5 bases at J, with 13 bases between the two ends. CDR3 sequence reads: CASSSGELYGYTF. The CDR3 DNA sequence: TGCGCCAGCAGTTCCGGGGAACTTTATGGCTACACCTTC.

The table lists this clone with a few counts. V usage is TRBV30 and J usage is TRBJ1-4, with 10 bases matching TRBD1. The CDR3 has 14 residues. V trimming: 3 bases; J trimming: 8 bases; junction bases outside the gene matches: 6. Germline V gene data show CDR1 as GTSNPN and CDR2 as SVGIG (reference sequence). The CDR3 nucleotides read TGTGCCTGGAGCGGGACAGGGGTGGCGGAAAAACTGTTTTTT. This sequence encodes CAWSGTGVAEKLFF.

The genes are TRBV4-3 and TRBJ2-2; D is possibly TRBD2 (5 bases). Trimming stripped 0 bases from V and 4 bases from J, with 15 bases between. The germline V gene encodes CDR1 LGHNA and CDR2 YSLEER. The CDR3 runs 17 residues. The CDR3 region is CASSQEASQGGTGELFF. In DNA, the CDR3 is TGCGCCAGCAGCCAAGAGGCAAGCCAAGGAGGCACCGGGGAGCTGTTTTTT.

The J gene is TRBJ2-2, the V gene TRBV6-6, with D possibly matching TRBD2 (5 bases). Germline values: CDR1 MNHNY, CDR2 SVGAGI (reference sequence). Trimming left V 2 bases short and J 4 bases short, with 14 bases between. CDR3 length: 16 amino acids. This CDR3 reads CASSYAGLSGTGELFF. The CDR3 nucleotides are TGTGCCAGCAGTTACGCCGGACTCTCCGGCACCGGGGAGCTGTTTTTT.

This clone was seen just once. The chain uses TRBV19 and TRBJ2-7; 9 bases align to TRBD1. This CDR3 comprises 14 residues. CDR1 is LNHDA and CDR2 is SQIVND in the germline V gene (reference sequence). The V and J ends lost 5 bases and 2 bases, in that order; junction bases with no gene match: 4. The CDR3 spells CASSPGQGTYEQYF. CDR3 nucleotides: TGTGCCAGTAGTCCGGGACAGGGCACCTACGAGCAGTACTTC.

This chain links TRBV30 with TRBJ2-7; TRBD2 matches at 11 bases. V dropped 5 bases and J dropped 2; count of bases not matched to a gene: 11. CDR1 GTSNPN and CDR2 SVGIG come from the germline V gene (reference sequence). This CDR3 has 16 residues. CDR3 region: CAWGRVGTSGPYEQYF. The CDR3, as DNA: TGTGCCTGGGGCCGAGTCGGGACTAGCGGACCCTACGAGCAGTACTTC.

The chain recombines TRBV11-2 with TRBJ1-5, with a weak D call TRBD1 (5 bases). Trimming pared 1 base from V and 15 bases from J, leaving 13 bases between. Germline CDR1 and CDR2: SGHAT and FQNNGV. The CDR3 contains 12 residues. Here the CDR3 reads CASSLGAGRLHF. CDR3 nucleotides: TGTGCCAGCAGCTTAGGGGCAGGGCGATTGCATTTT.

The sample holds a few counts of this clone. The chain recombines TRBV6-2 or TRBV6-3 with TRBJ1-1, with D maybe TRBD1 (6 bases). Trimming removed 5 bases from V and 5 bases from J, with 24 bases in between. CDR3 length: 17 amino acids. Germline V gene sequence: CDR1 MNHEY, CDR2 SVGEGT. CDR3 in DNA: TGTGCCAGCAGTCCCAAACAGGGTGGGCCGTCGGGAACTGAAGCTTTCTTT. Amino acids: CASSPKQGGPSGTEAFF.

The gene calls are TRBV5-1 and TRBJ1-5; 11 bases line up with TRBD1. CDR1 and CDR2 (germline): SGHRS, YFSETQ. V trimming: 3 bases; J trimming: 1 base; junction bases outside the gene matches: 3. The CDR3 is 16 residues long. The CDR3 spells CASSSGTGGSNQPQHF. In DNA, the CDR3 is TGCGCCAGCAGCTCCGGGACAGGGGGGAGCAATCAGCCCCAGCATTTT.

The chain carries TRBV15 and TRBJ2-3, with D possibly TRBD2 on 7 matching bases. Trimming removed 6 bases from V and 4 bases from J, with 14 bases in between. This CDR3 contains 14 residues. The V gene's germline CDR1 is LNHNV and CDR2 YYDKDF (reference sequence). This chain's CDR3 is CATSGGAGPDTQYF. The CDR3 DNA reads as TGTGCCACCAGTGGGGGGGCGGGGCCAGATACGCAGTATTTT.

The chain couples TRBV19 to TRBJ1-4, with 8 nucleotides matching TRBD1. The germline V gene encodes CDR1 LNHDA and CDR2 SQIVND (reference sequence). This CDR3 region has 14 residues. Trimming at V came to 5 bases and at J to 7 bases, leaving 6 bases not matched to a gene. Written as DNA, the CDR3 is TGTGCCAGTAGTGGACAGGGCTGGGGTGAAAAACTGTTTTTT. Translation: CASSGQGWGEKLFF. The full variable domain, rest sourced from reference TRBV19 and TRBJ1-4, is DGGITQSPKYLFRKEGQNVTLSCEQNLNHDAMYWYRQDPGQGLRLIYYSQIVNDFQKGDIAEGYSVSREKKESFPLTVTSAQKNPTAFYLCASSGQGWGEKLFFGSGTQLSVL.

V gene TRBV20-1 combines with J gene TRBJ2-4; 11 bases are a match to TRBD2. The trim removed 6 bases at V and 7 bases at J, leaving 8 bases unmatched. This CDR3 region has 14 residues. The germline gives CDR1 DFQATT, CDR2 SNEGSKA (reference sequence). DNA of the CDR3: TGCAGTGCAAGTAGCGGGGGGGCGCGTAACATTCAGTACTTC. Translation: CSASSGGARNIQYF.

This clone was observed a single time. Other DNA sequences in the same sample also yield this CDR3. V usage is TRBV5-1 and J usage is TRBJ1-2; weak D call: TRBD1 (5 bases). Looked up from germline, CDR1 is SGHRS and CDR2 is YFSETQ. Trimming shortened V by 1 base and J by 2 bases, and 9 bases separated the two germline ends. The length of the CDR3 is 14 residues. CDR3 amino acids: CASSLQGQNYGYTF. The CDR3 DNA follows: TGCGCCAGCAGCTTGCAGGGTCAAAACTATGGCTACACCTTC.

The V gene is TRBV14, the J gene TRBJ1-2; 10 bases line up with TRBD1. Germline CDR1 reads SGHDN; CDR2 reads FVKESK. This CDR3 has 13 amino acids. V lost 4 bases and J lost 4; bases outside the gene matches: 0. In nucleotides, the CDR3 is TGTGCCAGCAGCCGGGACAGGGGCTATGGCTACACCTTC. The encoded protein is CASSRDRGYGYTF.

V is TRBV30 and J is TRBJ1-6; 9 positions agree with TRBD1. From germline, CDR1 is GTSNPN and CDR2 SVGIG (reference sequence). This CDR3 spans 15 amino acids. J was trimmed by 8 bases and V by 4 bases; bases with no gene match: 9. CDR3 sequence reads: CAWTHRGLLDSPLHF. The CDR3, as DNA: TGTGCCTGGACGCACAGGGGGCTGTTGGATTCACCCCTCCACTTT.

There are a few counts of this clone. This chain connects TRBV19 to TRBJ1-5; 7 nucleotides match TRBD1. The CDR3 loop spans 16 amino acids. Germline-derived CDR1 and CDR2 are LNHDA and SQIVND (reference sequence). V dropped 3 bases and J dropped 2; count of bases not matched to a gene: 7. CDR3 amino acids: CASSITGVVGNQPQHF. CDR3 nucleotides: TGTGCCAGTAGTATCACAGGGGTAGTGGGCAATCAGCCCCAGCATTTT.